This T cell receptor beta chain came from a study of Graves' ophthalmopathy and Graves' hyperthyroidism. About the research overall: Peripheral blood was obtained at first diagnosis, ahead of any treatment. Findings and caveats of the study: Ophthalmopathy progression predictions by the model showed about 75% specificity and about 71% sensitivity.

A word on this clonotype: What it binds is not known.

Amplification of TCR beta CDR3 regions used RNA transcripts. Scientists carried out first-round RT-PCR using HTBI primers and then a second-round multiplex PCR. TCRdb passed the multiplex PCR reads through MiXCR, listing each CDR3 protein once. The sample carries hundreds of thousands of distinct CDR3 sequences, roughly 41% recorded once. The V and J ends lost 6 bases and 5 bases respectively, with 11 bases between them. This CDR3 comprises 12 residues. Germline V lookup: CDR1 SQVTM, CDR2 ANQGSEA. Sequenced sample: peripheral blood. The TCR was taken from an adult man with Graves' ophthalmopathy. The genes are TRBV29-1 and TRBJ2-1; the D is unclear. The CDR3 here is CSVWTGNNEQFF. CDR3 DNA: TGCAGCGTGTGGACCGGTAACAATGAGCAGTTCTTC.